The 32 T cell receptor beta chains given below trace back to one sample, sequenced in a study of metastatic and nonmetastatic thyroid tumors. TCRdb re-clonotyped the PCR reads through MiXCR. Of about 32,000 clones listed, 7% to 9% are singletons. All patients were treatment-naive before thyroid surgery. The source material was blood. These receptors were collected from a female donor with papillary thyroid cancer or a benign thyroid nodule (not recorded which). Some clones in this sample may be carry-over from other donors' samples.

Concerning this clone: A much more abundant neighbour one base away suggests this may be a read error. Other nucleotide sequences in the sample specify the same CDR3. The chain has TRBV3-1 and TRBJ2-2; no reliable D call. V lost 6 bases, J lost 3 bases, and 14 bases lay in between. This CDR3 comprises 15 residues. From germline, CDR1 is LGHDT and CDR2 YNNKEL (reference sequence). The CDR3 sequence is CASSDVVAHTGELFF. The CDR3 bases are TGTGCCAGCAGTGACGTAGTAGCCCACACCGGGGAGCTGTTTTTT.

This clone appeared many times. This chain uses TRBV3-1 with TRBJ2-7, with D possibly TRBD2 on 6 matching bases. This CDR3 comprises 15 residues. Looked up from germline, CDR1 is LGHDT and CDR2 is YNNKEL (reference sequence). Trimming took off 1 base at V and 2 bases at J, with 12 bases between the two ends. CDR3 bases: TGTGCCAGCAGCCAAGTAGGCGGGATCCCCTACGAGCAGTACTTC. Residues: CASSQVGGIPYEQYF.

This clone came up many times. V usage is TRBV20-1 and J usage is TRBJ2-7; tentative D call: TRBD2 (5 bases). The CDR3 extends over 13 amino acids. The V end was cut by 6 bases, the J end by 0 bases, with 12 bases between. Germline loops: CDR1 DFQATT, CDR2 SNEGSKA (reference sequence). The CDR3 region is CSAPDGNSYEQYF. In DNA form, the CDR3 reads TGCAGTGCCCCGGACGGGAACTCCTACGAGCAGTACTTC.

A remark on this clone: Mismatch with germline at one junction end may stem from a read error. The chain has TRBV6-4 and TRBJ2-6, with D tentatively TRBD1 (5 bases). The CDR3 extends over 14 amino acids. In germline, CDR1 is MRHNA, CDR2 SNTAGT. The chain's CDR3 is CAGKDSSGANVLTF. The CDR3 DNA is TGTGCCGGCAAAGACAGCTCTGGGGCCAACGTTCTGACTTTC.

Turning to this clone: A much larger clonotype is one base distant, so this may be a read error. The rearrangement joins TRBV19 to TRBJ2-4; D call uncertain. Germline loops: CDR1 LNHDA, CDR2 SQIVND (reference sequence). V lost 6 bases to trimming and J lost 1 base, with 7 bases between them. The CDR3 is made up of 13 amino acids. Here the CDR3 DNA reads TGTGCCAGTAGGATGGAGGCCAAAAACATTCAGTACTTC. This sequence encodes CASRMEAKNIQYF.

This clone has a count of ten or more. For the CDR3, the DNA is TGCGCCAGCAGCTTCGGGCAGGCCCAAGAGACCCAGTACTTC. Protein sequence: CASSFGQAQETQYF. This chain uses TRBV5-1 with TRBJ2-5; D is unclear. The CDR3 consists of 14 residues. Trimming pared 2 bases from V and 1 base from J, leaving 9 bases between. Germline V gives CDR1 SGHRS, CDR2 YFSETQ.

Many counts were recorded for this clone. V usage is TRBV11-2 and J usage is TRBJ1-2; 7 bases align to TRBD1. Germline V gene data show CDR1 as SGHAT and CDR2 as FQNNGV. This CDR3 comprises 16 residues. V shed 2 bases, J shed 4 bases, and the junction held 10 bases outside the gene matches. The CDR3 sequence is CASSLSRAGGPYGYTF. The CDR3 nucleotides read TGTGCCAGCAGCTTAAGTAGGGCAGGGGGTCCCTATGGCTACACCTTC.

This clone came up many times. This rearrangement joins TRBV5-1 to TRBJ2-1, with D unclear. This CDR3 is built from 16 residues. CDR1 is SGHRS and CDR2 is YFSETQ in the germline V gene. V shed 4 bases and J shed 8 bases, with 22 bases lying between them. CDR3 in amino acids: CASSVWTHRDRDEQFF. The CDR3 DNA reads as TGCGCCAGCAGCGTCTGGACGCACCGTGACCGGGATGAGCAGTTCTTC.

This clone was seen repeatedly, ten times or more. At one boundary the junction diverges from the germline segment, which might be a read error. The chain recombines TRBV11-2 with TRBJ2-1, with TRBD1 as a possible D gene (7 bases). The CDR3 is 12 amino acids. CDR1 is SGHAT and CDR2 is FQNNGV in the germline V gene. CDR3 nucleotides: TGTGCCAGCAGCTTTGACAGGGAGGCTTTCGACTTC. Translating gives CASSFDREAFDF.

This clone has at least ten counts. The chain is built from TRBV19 and TRBJ2-1, with 11 bases identical to TRBD2. The CDR3 covers 16 residues. Germline-derived CDR1 and CDR2 are LNHDA and SQIVND (reference sequence). V trimming: 1 base; J trimming: 4 bases; junction bases outside the gene matches: 3. The CDR3 is CASSIAASGRYNEQFF. The CDR3 DNA follows: TGTGCCAGTAGTATAGCGGCTAGCGGGAGGTACAATGAGCAGTTCTTC.

This clone has a count of ten or more. The CDR3 DNA is TGTGCCAGCAGCTTAATCTGGACAGGGACGCCATATGGCTACACCTTC. Amino acid sequence: CASSLIWTGTPYGYTF. V usage is TRBV11-1 and J usage is TRBJ1-2; 8 bases fit TRBD1. The CDR3 contains 16 residues. CDR1 and CDR2 (germline): SGHAT, FQDESV (reference sequence). V lost 2 bases and J lost 5; bases outside the gene matches: 10.

In its sample, this clone was seen many times. The V and J genes are TRBV29-1 and TRBJ1-6; a possible D gene is TRBD1 (5 bases). The germline gives CDR1 SQVTM, CDR2 ANQGSEA. Trimming left V 6 bases short and J 7 bases short, with 13 bases between. This CDR3 region has 13 residues. Here the CDR3 reads CSVRREANSPLHF. The CDR3 bases are TGCAGCGTCCGCAGGGAAGCCAATTCACCCCTCCACTTT.

At least ten counts were recorded for this clone. The chain combines TRBV18 with TRBJ2-1; the D is unclear. The CDR3 is 15 amino acids. Trimming stripped 3 bases from V and 0 bases from J, with 9 bases between. The V gene's germline CDR1 is KGHSH and CDR2 LQKENI. The CDR3: CASSPWQDSYNEQFF. The CDR3 bases are TGTGCCAGCTCACCGTGGCAGGACTCCTACAATGAGCAGTTCTTC.

This clone came up many times. The rearrangement joins TRBV2 to TRBJ2-1; the D is unclear. The length of the CDR3 is 13 residues. Germline-derived CDR1 and CDR2 are SNHLY and FYNNEI. The V and J ends lost 7 bases and 8 bases respectively, with 15 bases between them. The CDR3 is CASTLISADEQFF. CDR3 DNA sequence: TGTGCCAGCACTCTGATATCGGCCGATGAGCAGTTCTTC.

This clone was seen repeatedly, ten times or more. The chain is built from TRBV5-8 and TRBJ2-6; D gene unclear. This CDR3 contains 17 residues. V shed 0 bases and J shed 0 bases, with 10 bases lying between them. Germline CDR1 and CDR2: SGHTS and YDEGEE. The CDR3 region is CASSLVQSSSGANVLTF. The DNA of the CDR3 is TGTGCCAGCAGCTTGGTGCAGAGCAGCTCTGGGGCCAACGTCCTGACTTTC. Using reference TRBV5-8 and TRBJ2-6 for the parts outside the CDR3, the full variable domain is EAGVTQSPTHLIKTRGQQATLRCSPISGHTSVYWYQQALGLGLQFLLWYDEGEERNRGNFPPRFSGRQFPNYSSELNVNALELEDSALYLCASSLVQSSSGANVLTFGAGSRLTVL.

This clone was found a few times. Being one base from a much bigger clone, this may be a read error. V is TRBV24-1 and J is TRBJ2-3; D gene ambiguous. The V end was cut by 4 bases, the J end by 5 bases, with 9 bases between. The CDR3 covers 13 residues. Germline loops: CDR1 KGHDR, CDR2 SFDVKD. In nucleotides, the CDR3 is TGTGCCACCAGTGACACCAGTGGAGATACGCAGTATTTT. Amino acid sequence: CATSDTSGDTQYF.

Many counts were recorded for this clone. The chain recombines TRBV20-1 with TRBJ1-2; no reliable D call. V lost 0 bases, J lost 8 bases, and 10 bases lay in between. The CDR3 is 12 amino acids. Germline V gene data show CDR1 as DFQATT and CDR2 as SNEGSKA (reference sequence). CDR3 residues: CSARDPVTGYTF. The CDR3 DNA reads TGCAGTGCTAGAGATCCAGTTACCGGCTACACCTTC.

This clone was seen ten or more times. J is TRBJ1-3 and V is TRBV30; D ambiguous. Germline CDR1 and CDR2: GTSNPN and SVGIG (reference sequence). This CDR3 comprises 14 residues. V shed 6 bases and J shed 0 bases, with 12 bases lying between them. The CDR3, as DNA: TGTGCCTGCCTGAGGAGCAGCTCTGGAAACACCATATATTTT. Its protein product is CACLRSSSGNTIYF. The complete variable domain, with remaining parts taken from reference TRBV30 and TRBJ1-3, reads SQTIHQWPATLVQPVGSPLSLECTVEGTSNPNLYWYRQAAGRGLQLLFYSVGIGQISSEVPQNLSASRPQDRQFILSSKKLLLSDSGFYLCACLRSSSGNTIYFGEGSWLTVV.

This clone occurred many times. The CDR3 protein is CASTPRAGNTGELFF. CDR3 DNA: TGTGCCAGCACCCCACGGGCGGGGAACACCGGGGAGCTGTTTTTT. The chain combines TRBV11-2 with TRBJ2-2; perhaps TRBD2 as D (5 bases). Germline CDR1 and CDR2: SGHAT and FQNNGV. V lost 7 bases, J lost 1 base, and 13 bases lay in between. CDR3 length equals 15 residues. The entire variable domain, with the rest obtained from reference TRBV11-2 and TRBJ2-2, is as follows: EAGVAQSPRYKIIEKRQSVAFWCNPISGHATLYWYQQILGQGPKLLIQFQNNGVVDDSQLPKDRFSAERLKGVDSTLKIQPAKLEDSAVYLCASTPRAGNTGELFFGEGSRLTVL.

As regards this clone: This may be a read error, as it is one base from a much larger clone. The rearrangement links TRBV20-1 to TRBJ2-5; either TRBD1 or TRBD2 may supply D (6 bases each). Trimming left V 5 bases short and J 3 bases short, with 22 bases between. The length of the CDR3 is 16 residues. Germline V CDR1 and CDR2: DFQATT, SNEGSKA (reference sequence). In DNA form, the CDR3 reads TGCAGTGCTTACTTGGGGGGCCGTTGTACAGAAGAGACCCAGTACTTC. Amino acids: CSAYLGGRCTEETQYF.

By frequency in the sample, this clone is medium-sized. This chain links TRBV6-2 or TRBV6-3 with TRBJ1-1; the match to TRBD1 covers 7 bases. The CDR3 runs 15 residues. CDR1 is MNHEY and CDR2 is SVGEGT in the germline V gene. V shed 6 bases, J shed 4 bases, and the junction held 11 bases outside the gene matches. For the CDR3, the DNA is TGTGCCAGCAGCCGAATATTCGACAGGGTCACTGAAGCTTTCTTT. It codes for CASSRIFDRVTEAFF.

This clone was observed at least ten times. The rearrangement uses TRBV2 and TRBJ2-7; a weak D match, TRBD2 (5 bases). The V end lost 5 bases, the J end lost 2 bases, and 13 bases lay between the germline ends. CDR1 is SNHLY and CDR2 is FYNNEI in the germline V gene. There are 14 residues in the CDR3. The CDR3 DNA is TGTGCCAGCAGTCGGACTCTGCGGGCCTACGAGCAGTACTTC. It yields the protein CASSRTLRAYEQYF.

As to this clone: A much larger clone differs by one base, so this may be a read error. This chain uses TRBV14 with TRBJ2-1; D is perhaps TRBD1 or TRBD2 (5 bases each). CDR1 and CDR2 (germline): SGHDN, FVKESK. The CDR3 is 14 amino acids. The CDR3 DNA reads as TGTTCCAGCAGCCAAGATTATGGGGCGGGCGAGCAGTTCTTC. This codes for CSSSQDYGAGEQFF. Full variable domain (missing parts from reference TRBV14 and TRBJ2-1): EAGVTQFPSHSVIEKGQTVTLRCDPISGHDNLYWYRRVMGKEIKFLLHFVKESKQDESGMPNNRFLAERTGGTYSTLKVQPAELEDSGVYFCSSSQDYGAGEQFFGPGTRLTVL.

This clone has ten or more counts. The chain recombines TRBV10-1 with TRBJ2-7; 9 bases match TRBD1. The trim removed 7 bases at V and 2 bases at J, leaving 12 bases unmatched. This CDR3 has 16 residues. The germline gives CDR1 WNHNN, CDR2 SYGVQD (reference sequence). CDR3 sequence: CASKITLRQGAYEQYF. As DNA, the CDR3 is TGCGCCAGCAAAATCACCCTCCGACAGGGGGCCTACGAGCAGTACTTC.

This clone has at least ten counts. The junction does not match germline at one end; this may be a read error. The CDR3, as DNA: TGTGCTAGCAGCTTAACGGGGGGGAGTGATACGCAGTATTTT. Protein: CASSLTGGSDTQYF. The J gene is TRBJ2-3, the V gene TRBV7-7, with 8 nucleotides matching TRBD2. Germline loops: CDR1 SSHAT, CDR2 FNYEAQ (reference sequence). CDR3 size: 14 residues.

This clone was seen many times. CDR3 region: CASSLKGFNEQFF. CDR3 nucleotide sequence: TGTGCCAGCAGTCTTAAGGGGTTCAATGAGCAGTTCTTC. The genes are TRBV6-1 and TRBJ2-1; a possible D gene is TRBD1 (5 bases). V was cut by 5 bases and J by 6 bases, with 11 bases left in between. The CDR3 has 13 amino acids. Germline V lookup: CDR1 MNHNS, CDR2 SASEGT.

V and J are TRBV7-8 and TRBJ1-1, with 7 bases fitting TRBD1. Per the germline V gene, CDR1 is SGHVS and CDR2 is FQNEAQ. V shed 4 bases and J 0 bases; nucleotides not matched to a gene: 8. The CDR3 loop spans 16 amino acids. The chain's CDR3 is CASSWGSTGMNTEAFF. The CDR3 DNA is TGTGCCAGCAGCTGGGGGTCGACAGGGATGAACACTGAAGCTTTCTTT.

This clone was counted many times. V usage is TRBV12-3 or TRBV12-4 and J usage is TRBJ1-1, with 9 positions matching TRBD1. The CDR3 has 18 amino acids. The junction had 11 bases not matched to a gene; V was cut back by 2 bases and J by 1 base. CDR3 sequence reads: CASSLLLRQGGWNTEAFF. The CDR3 nucleotides read TGTGCCAGCAGTTTATTGTTGAGACAGGGGGGTTGGAACACTGAAGCTTTCTTT.

At least ten counts were recorded for this clone. The V gene is TRBV25-1, the J gene TRBJ2-3; TRBD2 agrees at 9 bases. CDR3 length equals 17 residues. The V and J ends lost 2 bases and 5 bases, in that order; junction bases with no gene match: 11. Germline assignment: CDR1 MGHDK and CDR2 SYGVNS. The CDR3 region is CASSELGSGRLGDTQYF. Here the CDR3 DNA reads TGTGCCAGCAGTGAACTGGGTAGCGGGAGATTGGGAGATACGCAGTATTTT.

This clone was counted at least ten times. The chain uses TRBV12-3 or TRBV12-4 and TRBJ1-1, with TRBD1 identical over 9 bases. The length of the CDR3 is 14 residues. V was clipped by 5 bases and J by 5 bases; unmatched bases: 6. The CDR3 nucleotides are TGTGCCAGCAGTCGACAGGGGGAACATACTGAAGCTTTCTTT. This encodes CASSRQGEHTEAFF.

The chain combines TRBV27 with TRBJ2-5; TRBD2 matches at 9 bases. The CDR3 contains 15 residues. Trimming removed 6 bases from V and 6 bases from J; junction bases left unmatched: 11. Germline CDR1 reads MNHEY; CDR2 reads SMNVEV (reference sequence). CDR3: CASRGAAGGPKTQYF. The CDR3 DNA follows: TGTGCCAGCAGAGGAGCCGCGGGGGGGCCAAAGACCCAGTACTTC.

This clone was seen at least ten times. The chain is built from TRBV3-1 and TRBJ1-1, with a weak D call TRBD1 (5 bases). Trimming cost V 3 bases and J 5 bases, with 13 bases left between them. The CDR3 sequence is 14 residues long. CDR1 and CDR2 from the germline V gene are LGHDT and YNNKEL (reference sequence). The CDR3 coding sequence is TGTGCCAGCAGCCAGCTACACGGGGGTACTGAAGCTTTCTTT. Its translation: CASSQLHGGTEAFF.